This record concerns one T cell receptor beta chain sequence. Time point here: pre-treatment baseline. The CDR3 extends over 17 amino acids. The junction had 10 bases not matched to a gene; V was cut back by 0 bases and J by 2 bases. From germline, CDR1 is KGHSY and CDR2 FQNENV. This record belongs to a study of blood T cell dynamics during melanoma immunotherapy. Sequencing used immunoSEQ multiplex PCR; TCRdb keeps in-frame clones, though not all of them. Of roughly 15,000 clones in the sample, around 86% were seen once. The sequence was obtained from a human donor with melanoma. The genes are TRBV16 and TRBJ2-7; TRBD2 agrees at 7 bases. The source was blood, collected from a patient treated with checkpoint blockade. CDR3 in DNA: TGTGCCAGCAGCCAATCTTCTGGGAAAGCGGGAACCTACGAGCAGTACTTC. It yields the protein CASSQSSGKAGTYEQYF.